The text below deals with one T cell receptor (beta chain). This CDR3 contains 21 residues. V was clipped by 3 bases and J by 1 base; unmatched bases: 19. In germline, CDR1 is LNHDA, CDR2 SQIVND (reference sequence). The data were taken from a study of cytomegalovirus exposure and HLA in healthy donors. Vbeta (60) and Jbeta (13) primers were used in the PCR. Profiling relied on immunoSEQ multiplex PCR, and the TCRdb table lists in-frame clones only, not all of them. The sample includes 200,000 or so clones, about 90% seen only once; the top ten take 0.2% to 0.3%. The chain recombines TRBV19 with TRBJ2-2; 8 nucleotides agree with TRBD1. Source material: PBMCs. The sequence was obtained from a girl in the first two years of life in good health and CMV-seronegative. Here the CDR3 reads CASSIRAFRATGEVNTGELFF. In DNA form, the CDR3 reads TGTGCCAGTAGTATCAGGGCTTTCAGGGCGACAGGGGAGGTGAACACCGGGGAGCTGTTTTTT.